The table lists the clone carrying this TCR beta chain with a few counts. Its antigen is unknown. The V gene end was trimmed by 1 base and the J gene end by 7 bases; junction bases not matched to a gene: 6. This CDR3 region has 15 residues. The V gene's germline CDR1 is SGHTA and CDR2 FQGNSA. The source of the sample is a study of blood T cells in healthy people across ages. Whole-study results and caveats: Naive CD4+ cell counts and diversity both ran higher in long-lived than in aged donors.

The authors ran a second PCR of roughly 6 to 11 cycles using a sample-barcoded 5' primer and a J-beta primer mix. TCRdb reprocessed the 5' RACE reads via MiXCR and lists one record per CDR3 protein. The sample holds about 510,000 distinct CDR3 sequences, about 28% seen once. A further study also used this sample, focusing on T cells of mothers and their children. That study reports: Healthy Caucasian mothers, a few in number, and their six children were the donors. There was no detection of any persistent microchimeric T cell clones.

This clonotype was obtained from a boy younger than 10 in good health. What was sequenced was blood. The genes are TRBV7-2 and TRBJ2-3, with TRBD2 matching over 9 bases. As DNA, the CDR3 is TGTGCCAGCAGCTTAGTCGATAGCGGGGGAAATACGCAGTATTTT. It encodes CASSLVDSGGNTQYF. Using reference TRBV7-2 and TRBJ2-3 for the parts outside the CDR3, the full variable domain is GAGVSQSPSNKVTEKGKDVELRCDPISGHTALYWYRQSLGQGLEFLIYFQGNSAPDKSGLPSDRFSAERTGGSVSTLTIQRTQQEDSAVYLCASSLVDSGGNTQYFGPGTRLTVL.